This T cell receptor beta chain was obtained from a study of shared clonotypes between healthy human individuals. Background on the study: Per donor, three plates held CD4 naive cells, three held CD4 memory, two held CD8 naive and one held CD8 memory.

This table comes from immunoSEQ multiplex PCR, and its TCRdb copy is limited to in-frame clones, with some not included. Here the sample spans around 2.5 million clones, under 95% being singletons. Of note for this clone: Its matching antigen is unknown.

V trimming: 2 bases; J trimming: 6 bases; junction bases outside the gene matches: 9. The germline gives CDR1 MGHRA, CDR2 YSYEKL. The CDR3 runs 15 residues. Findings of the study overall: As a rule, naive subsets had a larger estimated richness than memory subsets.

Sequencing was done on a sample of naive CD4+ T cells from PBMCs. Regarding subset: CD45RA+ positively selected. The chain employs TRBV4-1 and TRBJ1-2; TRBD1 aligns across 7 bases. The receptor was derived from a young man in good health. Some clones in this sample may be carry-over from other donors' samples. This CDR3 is CASSQIQGVLNGYTF. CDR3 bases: TGCGCCAGCAGCCAAATTCAGGGGGTTTTAAATGGCTACACCTTC.